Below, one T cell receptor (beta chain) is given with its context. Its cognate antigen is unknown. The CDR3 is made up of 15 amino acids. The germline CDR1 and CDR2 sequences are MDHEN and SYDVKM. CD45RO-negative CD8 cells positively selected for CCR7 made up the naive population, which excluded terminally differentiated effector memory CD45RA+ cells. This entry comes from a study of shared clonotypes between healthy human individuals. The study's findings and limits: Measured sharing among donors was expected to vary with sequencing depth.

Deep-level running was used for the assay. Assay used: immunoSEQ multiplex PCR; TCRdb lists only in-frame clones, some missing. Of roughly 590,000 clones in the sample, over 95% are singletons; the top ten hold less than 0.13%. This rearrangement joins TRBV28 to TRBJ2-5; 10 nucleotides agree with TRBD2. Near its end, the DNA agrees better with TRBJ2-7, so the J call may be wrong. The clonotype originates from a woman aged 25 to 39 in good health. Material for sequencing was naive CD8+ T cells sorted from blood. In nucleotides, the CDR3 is TGTGCCAGCAGTTCGCTAACTAGCGGGACAGGCGAGCAGTACTTC. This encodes CASSSLTSGTGEQYF.